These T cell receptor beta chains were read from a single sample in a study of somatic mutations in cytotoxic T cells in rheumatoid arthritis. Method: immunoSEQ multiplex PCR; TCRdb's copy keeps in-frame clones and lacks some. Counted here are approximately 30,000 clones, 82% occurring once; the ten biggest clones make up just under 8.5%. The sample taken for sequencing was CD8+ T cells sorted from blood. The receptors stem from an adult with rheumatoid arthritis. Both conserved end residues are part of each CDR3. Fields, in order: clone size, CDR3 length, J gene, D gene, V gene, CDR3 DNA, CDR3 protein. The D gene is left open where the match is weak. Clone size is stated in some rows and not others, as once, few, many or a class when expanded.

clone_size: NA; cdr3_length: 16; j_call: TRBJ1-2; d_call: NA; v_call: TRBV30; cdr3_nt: TGTGCCTGGATGCAGGGAAGAGGCCCCCGCTTCTTTGGCTACACCTTC; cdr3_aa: CAWMQGRGPRFFGYTF
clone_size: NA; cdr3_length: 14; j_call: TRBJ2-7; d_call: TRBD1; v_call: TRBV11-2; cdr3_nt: TGTGCCAGCAGCCCGGGACAGGGGATCTACGAGCAGTACTTC; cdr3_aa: CASSPGQGIYEQYF
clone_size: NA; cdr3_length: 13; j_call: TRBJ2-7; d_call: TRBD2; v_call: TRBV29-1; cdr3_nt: TGCAGCGTTGCAGTGGCGGGAGAGTGGGAGCAGTACTTC; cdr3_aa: CSVAVAGEWEQYF
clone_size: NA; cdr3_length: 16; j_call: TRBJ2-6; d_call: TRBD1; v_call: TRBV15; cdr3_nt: TGTGCCACCAGCGAGACAGGGGGTACTGGGGCCAACGTCCTGACTTTC; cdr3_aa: CATSETGGTGANVLTF
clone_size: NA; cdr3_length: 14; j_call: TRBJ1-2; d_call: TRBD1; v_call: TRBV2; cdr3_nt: TGTGCCAGCAGTTTGGGGGACAGGGGATACGGCTACACCTTC; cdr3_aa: CASSLGDRGYGYTF
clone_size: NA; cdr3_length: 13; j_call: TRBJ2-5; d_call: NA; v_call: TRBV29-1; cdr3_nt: TGCAGCGTTGTGCGGGCCACATCAGAGACCCAGTACTTC; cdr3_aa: CSVVRATSETQYF
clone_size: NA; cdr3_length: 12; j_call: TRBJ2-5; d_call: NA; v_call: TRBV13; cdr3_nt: TGTGCCAGCAGCGCAGGGAGGGAGACCCAGTACTTC; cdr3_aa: CASSAGRETQYF
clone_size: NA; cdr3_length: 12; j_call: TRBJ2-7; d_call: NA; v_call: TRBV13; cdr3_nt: TGTGCCAGCAGCTTCAATTCAGACGAGCAGTACTTC; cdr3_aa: CASSFNSDEQYF
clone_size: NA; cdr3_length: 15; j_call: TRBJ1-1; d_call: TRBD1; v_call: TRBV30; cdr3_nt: TGTGCCTGGAGTCCCCACGGGACAGTGAACACTGAAGCTTTCTTT; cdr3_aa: CAWSPHGTVNTEAFF
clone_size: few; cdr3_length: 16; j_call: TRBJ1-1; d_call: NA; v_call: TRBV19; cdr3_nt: TGTGCCAGTAGTATAGCAGGGAGCTACATGAACACTGAAGCTTTCTTT; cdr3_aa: CASSIAGSYMNTEAFF
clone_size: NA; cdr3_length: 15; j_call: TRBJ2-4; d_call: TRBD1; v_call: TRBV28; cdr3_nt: TGTGCCAGCAGCCAGGGACAGCTAGCCAAAAACATTCAGTACTTC; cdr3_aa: CASSQGQLAKNIQYF
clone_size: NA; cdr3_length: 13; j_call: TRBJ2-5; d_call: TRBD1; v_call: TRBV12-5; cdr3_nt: TGTGCTAGTGGCAGGGGGCTCAGCGAGACCCAGTACTTC; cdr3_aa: CASGRGLSETQYF
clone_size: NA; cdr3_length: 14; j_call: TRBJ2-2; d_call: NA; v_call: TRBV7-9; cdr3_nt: TGTGCCAGCAGCTTATCCGAGTTAACCGGGGAGCTGTTTTTT; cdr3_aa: CASSLSELTGELFF
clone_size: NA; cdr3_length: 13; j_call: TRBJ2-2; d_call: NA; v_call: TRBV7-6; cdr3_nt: TGTGCCAGCAGCTTAGAACGGGGCGGGGAGCTGTTTTTT; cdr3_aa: CASSLERGGELFF
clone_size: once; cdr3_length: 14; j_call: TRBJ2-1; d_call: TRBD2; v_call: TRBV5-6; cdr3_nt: TGTGCCAGCAGCCCCGGGACTACTCGTGGTGGGCAGTTCTTC; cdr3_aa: CASSPGTTRGGQFF
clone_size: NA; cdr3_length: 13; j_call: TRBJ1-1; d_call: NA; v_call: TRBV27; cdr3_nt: TGTGCCAGCAGGCCGGGGTTAGGGACTGAAGCTTTCTTT; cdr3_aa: CASRPGLGTEAFF
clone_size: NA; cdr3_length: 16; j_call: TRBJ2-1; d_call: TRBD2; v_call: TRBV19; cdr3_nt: TGTGCCAGTACCACAAAGGGGTTAGCGGGAGGTAGTGAGCAGTTCTTC; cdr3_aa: CASTTKGLAGGSEQFF
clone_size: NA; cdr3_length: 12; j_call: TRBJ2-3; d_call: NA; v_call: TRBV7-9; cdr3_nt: TGTGCCAGCAGACCAAGCACAGATACGCAGTATTTT; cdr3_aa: CASRPSTDTQYF
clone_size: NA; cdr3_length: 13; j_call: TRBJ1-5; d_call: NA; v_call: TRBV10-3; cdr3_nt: TGTGCCACCCGGGACCGCAACAATCAGCCCCAGCATTTT; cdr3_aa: CATRDRNNQPQHF
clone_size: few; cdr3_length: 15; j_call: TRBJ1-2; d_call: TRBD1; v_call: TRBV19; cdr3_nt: TGTGCCAGTAGTGAGTGGACAGGGACTAACTATGGCTACACCTTC; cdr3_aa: CASSEWTGTNYGYTF
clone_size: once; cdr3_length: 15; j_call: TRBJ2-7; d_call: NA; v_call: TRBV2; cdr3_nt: TGTGCCAGCAGTGAAAGGTTTGGGTCAGGGTACGAGCAGTACTTC; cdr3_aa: CASSERFGSGYEQYF
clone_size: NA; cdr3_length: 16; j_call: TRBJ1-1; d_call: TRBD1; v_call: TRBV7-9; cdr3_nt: TGTGCCAGCAGCCCCATAGGGGGCGTTACGTACACTGAAGCTTTCTTT; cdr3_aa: CASSPIGGVTYTEAFF
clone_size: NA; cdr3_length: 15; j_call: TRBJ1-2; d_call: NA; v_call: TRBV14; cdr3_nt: TGTGCCAGCAGCCAATATAACGGCCCCCGGGATGGCTACACCTTC; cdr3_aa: CASSQYNGPRDGYTF
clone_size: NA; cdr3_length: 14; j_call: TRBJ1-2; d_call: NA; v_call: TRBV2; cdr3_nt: TGTGCCAGCAGTGAGGACCCAGGGAACTATGGCTACACCTTC; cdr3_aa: CASSEDPGNYGYTF
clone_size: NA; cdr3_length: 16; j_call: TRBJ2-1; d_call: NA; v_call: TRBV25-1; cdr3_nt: TGTGCCAGCAGTGCCCCCAGCTTCACTAGATACAATGAGCAGTTCTTC; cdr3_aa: CASSAPSFTRYNEQFF
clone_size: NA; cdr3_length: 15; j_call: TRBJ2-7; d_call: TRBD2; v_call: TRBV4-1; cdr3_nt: TGCGCCAGCAGCCCTACCGGGACTAGCCACTACGAGCAGTACTTC; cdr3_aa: CASSPTGTSHYEQYF
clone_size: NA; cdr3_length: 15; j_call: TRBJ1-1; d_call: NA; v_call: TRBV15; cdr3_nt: TGTGCCACGAGCGACAGTCCCGCTTTGAACACTGAAGCTTTCTTT; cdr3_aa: CATSDSPALNTEAFF
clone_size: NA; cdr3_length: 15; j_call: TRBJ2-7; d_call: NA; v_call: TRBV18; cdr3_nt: TGTGCCAGCTCACCACCCCCCGGAAGCTCCTACGAGCAGTACTTC; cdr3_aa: CASSPPPGSSYEQYF
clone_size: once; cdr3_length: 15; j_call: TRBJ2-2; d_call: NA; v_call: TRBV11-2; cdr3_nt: TGTGCCAGCAGCCCACGGGCAGGGATCACCGGGGAGCTGTTTTTT; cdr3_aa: CASSPRAGITGELFF
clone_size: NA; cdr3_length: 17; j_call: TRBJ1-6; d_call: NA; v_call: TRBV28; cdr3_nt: TGTGCCATCGGCTCCCAGGCTCTTCTCTCCTATAATTCACCCCTCCACTTT; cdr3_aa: CAIGSQALLSYNSPLHF
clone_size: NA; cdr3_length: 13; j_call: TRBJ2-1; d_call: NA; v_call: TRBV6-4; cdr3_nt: TGTGCCAGCAGTGAAGGGGCCAACAATGAGCAGTTCTTC; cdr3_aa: CASSEGANNEQFF
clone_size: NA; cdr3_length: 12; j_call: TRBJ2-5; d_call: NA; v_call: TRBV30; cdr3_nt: TGTGCCTGGAGTGTAGTACAAGAGACCCAGTACTTC; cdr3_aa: CAWSVVQETQYF
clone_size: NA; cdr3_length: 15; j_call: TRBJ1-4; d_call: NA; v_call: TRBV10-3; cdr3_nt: TGTGCCATCAGTGTAGGCAGGGGAACTAATGAAAAACTGTTTTTT; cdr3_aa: CAISVGRGTNEKLFF
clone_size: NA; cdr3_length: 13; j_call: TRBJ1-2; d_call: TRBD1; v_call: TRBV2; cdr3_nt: TGTGCCAGCCAAGCCGGGACAGGCTATGGCTACACCTTC; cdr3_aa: CASQAGTGYGYTF
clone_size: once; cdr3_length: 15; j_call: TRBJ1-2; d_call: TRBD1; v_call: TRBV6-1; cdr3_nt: TGTGCCAGCAGTGAAAGGGGACAGGGATTAGATGGCTACACCTTC; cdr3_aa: CASSERGQGLDGYTF
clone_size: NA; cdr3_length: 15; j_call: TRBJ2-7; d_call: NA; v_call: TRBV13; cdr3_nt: TGTGCCAGCAGCTTAAGGGGGGCGGCCTCCTACGAGCAGTACTTC; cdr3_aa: CASSLRGAASYEQYF
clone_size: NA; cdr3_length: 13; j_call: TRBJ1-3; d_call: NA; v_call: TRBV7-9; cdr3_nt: TGTGCCAGCAGCTCCCCTTCTGGAAACACCATATATTTT; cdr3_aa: CASSSPSGNTIYF
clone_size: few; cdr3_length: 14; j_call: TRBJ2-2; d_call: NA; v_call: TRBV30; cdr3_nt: TGTGCCTGGAGTGTAGTTAGTAACACCGGGGAGCTGTTTTTT; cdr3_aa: CAWSVVSNTGELFF
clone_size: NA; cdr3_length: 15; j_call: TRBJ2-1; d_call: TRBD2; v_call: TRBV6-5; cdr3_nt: TGTGCCAGCACCGGGACTAGCGAGTCCTACAATGAGCAGTTCTTC; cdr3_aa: CASTGTSESYNEQFF
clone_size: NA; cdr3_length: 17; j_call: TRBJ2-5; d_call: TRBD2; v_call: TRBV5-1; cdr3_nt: TGCGCCAGCAGCTGGGGACTAGCGGAGGGCAAGAAAGAGACCCAGTACTTC; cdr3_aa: CASSWGLAEGKKETQYF
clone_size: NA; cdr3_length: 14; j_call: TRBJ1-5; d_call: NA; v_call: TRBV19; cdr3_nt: TGTGCCAGTAGTAAGACGGGCCGGAATCAGCCCCAGCATTTT; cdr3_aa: CASSKTGRNQPQHF
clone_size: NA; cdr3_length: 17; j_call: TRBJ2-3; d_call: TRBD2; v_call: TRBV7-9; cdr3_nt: TGTGCCAGCAGCTTAGCGCATAGCGGGAGGGACACAGATACGCAGTATTTT; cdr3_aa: CASSLAHSGRDTDTQYF
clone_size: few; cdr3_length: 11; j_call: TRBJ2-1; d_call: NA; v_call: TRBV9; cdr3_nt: TGTGCCAGCGGCCGTTCGGTTGAGCAGTTCTTC; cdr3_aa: CASGRSVEQFF
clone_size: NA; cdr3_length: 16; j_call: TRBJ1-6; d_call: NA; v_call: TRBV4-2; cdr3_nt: TGTGCCAGCAGCCAAGGGATCCGGGACATGAATTCACCCCTCCACTTT; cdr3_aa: CASSQGIRDMNSPLHF
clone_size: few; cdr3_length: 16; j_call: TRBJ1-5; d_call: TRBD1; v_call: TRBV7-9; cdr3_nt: TGTGCCAGCAGCTCAGACAGGGGACATAGCAATCAGCCCCAGCATTTT; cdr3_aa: CASSSDRGHSNQPQHF
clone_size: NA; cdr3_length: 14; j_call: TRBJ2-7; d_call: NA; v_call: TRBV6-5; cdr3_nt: TGTGCCAGCAGACTCCGGGACACCTCCTACGAGCAGTACTTC; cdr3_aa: CASRLRDTSYEQYF
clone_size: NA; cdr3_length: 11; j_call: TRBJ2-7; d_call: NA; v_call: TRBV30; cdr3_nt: TGTGCCTGGAGTAGGGGAGGTGAGCAGTACTTC; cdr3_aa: CAWSRGGEQYF
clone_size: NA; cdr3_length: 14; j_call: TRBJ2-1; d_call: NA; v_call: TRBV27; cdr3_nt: TGTGCCAGCAGTTTTTCCGGAGGGTACAATGAGCAGTTCTTC; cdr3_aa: CASSFSGGYNEQFF
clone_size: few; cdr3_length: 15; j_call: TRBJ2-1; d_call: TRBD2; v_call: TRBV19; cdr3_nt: TGTGCCAGTAGCCGAACTAGCGGGGATTACAATGAGCAGTTCTTC; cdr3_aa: CASSRTSGDYNEQFF
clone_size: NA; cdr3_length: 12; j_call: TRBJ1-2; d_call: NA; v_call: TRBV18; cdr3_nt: TGTGCCAGCTCACCGGAGGACTATGGCTACACCTTC; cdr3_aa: CASSPEDYGYTF
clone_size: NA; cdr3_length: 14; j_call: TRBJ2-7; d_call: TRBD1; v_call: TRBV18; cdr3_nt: TGTGCCAGCTCAAGGGACAGGGGGTCCTACGAGCAGTACTTC; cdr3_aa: CASSRDRGSYEQYF
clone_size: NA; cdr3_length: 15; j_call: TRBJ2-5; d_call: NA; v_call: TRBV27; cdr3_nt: TGTGCCAGCAGTATACAGGGACCCGAGCAAGAGACCCAGTACTTC; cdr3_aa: CASSIQGPEQETQYF
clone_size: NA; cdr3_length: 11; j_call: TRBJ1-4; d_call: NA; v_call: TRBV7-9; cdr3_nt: TGTGCCAGCAGCTTAGGGGTTGAACTGTTTTTT; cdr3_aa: CASSLGVELFF
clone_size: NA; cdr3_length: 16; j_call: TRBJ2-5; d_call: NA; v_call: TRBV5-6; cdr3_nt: TGTGCCAGCAGCTCCCGAGGGGGGTGGTCTGTTGAGACCCAGTACTTC; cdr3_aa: CASSSRGGWSVETQYF
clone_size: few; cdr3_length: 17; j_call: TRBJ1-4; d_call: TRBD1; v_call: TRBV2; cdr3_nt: TGTGCCAGCAGCGGTCCCGGGACAGGGGAGAGGCGAGAAAAACTGTTTTTT; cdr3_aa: CASSGPGTGERREKLFF